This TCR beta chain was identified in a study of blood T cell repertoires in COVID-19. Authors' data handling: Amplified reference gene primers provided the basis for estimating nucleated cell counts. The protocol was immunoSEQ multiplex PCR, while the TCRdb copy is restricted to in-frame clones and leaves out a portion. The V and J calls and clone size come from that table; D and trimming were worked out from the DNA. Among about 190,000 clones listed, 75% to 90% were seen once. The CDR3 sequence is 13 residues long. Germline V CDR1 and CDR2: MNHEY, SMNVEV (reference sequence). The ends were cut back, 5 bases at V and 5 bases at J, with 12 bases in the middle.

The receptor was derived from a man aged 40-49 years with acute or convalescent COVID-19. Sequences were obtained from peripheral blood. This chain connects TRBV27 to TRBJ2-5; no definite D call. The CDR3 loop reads CASSELNRETQYF. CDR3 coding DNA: TGTGCCAGCAGTGAATTAAACCGGGAGACCCAGTACTTC.